A single sample is the source of the 22 T cell receptor beta chains below, sequenced in a study of identical twins (dated by TCRdb to between 2015 and 2016). The library was produced with 5' RACE. The instrument was an Illumina HiSeq 2000. In TCRdb, the public reads were trimmed at Q25 with fastp and aligned with MiXCR, with productive beta chains retained. Each entry merges the rows of one CDR3 protein and shows their most common DNA and genes. The sample table lists some 500,000 distinct CDR3 sequences, roughly 21% of them with a count of one. The ten largest clones represent roughly 0.9% of the sample. These data were also filed under a second study, of T cells expressing NK-cell markers.

Input material: CD4+ T cells sorted from blood. The receptor source for this set is a woman aged 18-29 years in good health.

J is TRBJ2-5 and V is TRBV12-3 or TRBV12-4; TRBD1 agrees at 9 bases. Losses at the gene ends were 6 bases for V and 1 base for J; bases not matched to a gene: 9. The CDR3 has 16 residues. The CDR3 DNA is TGTGCCAGCAGCCTATATCGACAGGGGGGCCAAGAGACCCAGTACTTC. This sequence encodes CASSLYRQGGQETQYF.

This clonotype was seen many times. The CDR3 DNA reads as TGCAGTGCTAGAAATCCGGGACAGGGATCCTACGAGCAGTACTTC. It specifies CSARNPGQGSYEQYF. The chain is built from TRBV20-1 and TRBJ2-7; TRBD1 agrees at 9 bases. The CDR3 totals 15 residues. The junction had 6 bases not matched to a gene; V was cut back by 2 bases and J by 1 base. The germline V gene encodes CDR1 DFQATT and CDR2 SNEGSKA (reference sequence).

The sample holds many counts of this clonotype. The V call is TRBV20-1, the J call TRBJ2-7; D might be TRBD2 (6 bases). Germline V lookup: CDR1 DFQATT, CDR2 SNEGSKA (reference sequence). The ends were cut back, 6 bases at V and 1 base at J, with 13 bases in the middle. This CDR3 is 13 amino acids long. CDR3 nucleotide sequence: TGCAGTGCCCCGCGGGGTATATCCTACGAGCAGTACTTC. Translating gives CSAPRGISYEQYF.

This clonotype was detected only a few times. For the CDR3, the DNA is TGCAGTGCCGTAGCGCCGAGCTCCTACGAGCAGTACTTC. Its protein product is CSAVAPSSYEQYF. The genes are TRBV20-1 and TRBJ2-7, with D possibly TRBD2 on 5 matching bases. The CDR3 contains 13 residues. V dropped 6 bases and J dropped 0 bases, with 12 bases sitting between them. Germline lookup yields CDR1 DFQATT and CDR2 SNEGSKA (reference sequence).

This clonotype was picked up a small number of times. The rearrangement links TRBV7-9 to TRBJ1-4, with TRBD1 as a possible D gene (6 bases). Per the germline V gene, CDR1 is SEHNR and CDR2 is FQNEAQ (reference sequence). This CDR3 contains 15 residues. V was clipped by 3 bases and J by 5 bases, with 13 bases between them. This CDR3 reads CASSFMTGRNEKLFF. CDR3 sequence (DNA): TGTGCCAGCAGCTTTATGACAGGCCGGAATGAAAAACTGTTTTTT.

The V call is TRBV12-3 or TRBV12-4, the J call TRBJ1-5, with D tentatively TRBD1 (5 bases). Trimming pared 4 bases from V and 4 bases from J, leaving 8 bases between. The CDR3 has 13 residues. CDR3 sequence: CASSSTANQPQHF. For the CDR3, the DNA is TGTGCCAGCAGTTCGACAGCTAATCAGCCCCAGCATTTT.

V is TRBV7-2 and J is TRBJ2-7, with D perhaps TRBD2 (5 bases). The ends were cut back, 0 bases at V and 1 base at J, with 10 bases in the middle. Per germline, CDR1 SGHTA and CDR2 FQGNSA. The CDR3 is 15 amino acids. CDR3 sequence reads: CASSLALGISYEQYF. Written as DNA, the CDR3 is TGTGCCAGCAGCTTAGCACTAGGGATTTCCTACGAGCAGTACTTC.

This clonotype has only a few counts. The rearrangement uses TRBV20-1 and TRBJ2-3; 12 positions agree with TRBD1. The V and J ends lost 6 bases and 4 bases, in that order; junction bases with no gene match: 2. The CDR3 contains 13 residues. In germline, CDR1 is DFQATT, CDR2 SNEGSKA (reference sequence). As DNA, the CDR3 is TGCAGTGCCCGGGACAGGGGGCCAGATACGCAGTATTTT. Translation gives CSARDRGPDTQYF.

This clonotype appeared a few times. This CDR3 is CSAPGTRGYGYTF. CDR3 coding DNA: TGCAGTGCCCCCGGGACTCGAGGATATGGCTACACCTTC. The V call is TRBV20-1, the J call TRBJ1-2; D perhaps matches TRBD1 (5 bases). Germline values: CDR1 DFQATT, CDR2 SNEGSKA (reference sequence). This CDR3 spans 13 amino acids. V was clipped by 6 bases and J by 5 bases, with 16 bases between them.

The CDR3 DNA reads as TGTGCCAGCAGCTTGGTAAGCGGGTTTGCTGAAGCTTTCTTT. This codes for CASSLVSGFAEAFF. V gene TRBV5-6 combines with J gene TRBJ1-1; D uncertain. With 0 bases removed from V and 6 bases from J, the gap between germline ends came to 12 bases. Germline V gene lookup returns CDR1 SGHDT and CDR2 YYEEEE. CDR3 length: 14 residues. Based on the CDR3 plus reference TRBV5-6 and TRBJ1-1, the full variable domain is DAGVTQSPTHLIKTRGQQVTLRCSPKSGHDTVSWYQQALGQGPQFIFQYYEEEERQRGNFPDRFSGHQFPNYSSELNVNALLLGDSALYLCASSLVSGFAEAFFGQGTRLTVV.

This chain uses TRBV20-1 with TRBJ2-7; D uncertain. The CDR3 contains 11 residues. Germline V gives CDR1 DFQATT, CDR2 SNEGSKA (reference sequence). Trimming took off 5 bases at V and 2 bases at J, with 7 bases between the two ends. The DNA of the CDR3 is TGCAGTGCTGGCGGCGCCTACGAGCAGTACTTC. It is translated as CSAGGAYEQYF.

This clonotype appeared a few times. The V call is TRBV27, the J call TRBJ1-1, with 7 nucleotides matching TRBD1. Germline V gene sequence: CDR1 MNHEY, CDR2 SMNVEV (reference sequence). This CDR3 is built from 16 residues. V gave up 5 bases and J gave up 5 bases; unmatched junction bases: 14. The CDR3: CASSPGVRQGRTEAFF. The CDR3 nucleotides read TGTGCCAGCAGTCCGGGCGTAAGACAGGGAAGGACTGAAGCTTTCTTT.

To note about this clonotype: The junction and the germline gene differ at one end; a read error may be behind it. V gene TRBV11-2 combines with J gene TRBJ2-3, with D possibly matching TRBD1 (5 bases). CDR3 length equals 15 residues. CDR1 is SGHAT, CDR2 FQNNGV, per germline. The CDR3 is CASRDPTGSTDMQYF. The CDR3 nucleotides read TGTGCCAGCCGTGATCCCACAGGAAGCACAGATATGCAGTATTTT.

This clonotype was detected only a few times. The chain couples TRBV10-3 to TRBJ2-3, with D maybe TRBD2 (6 bases). Trimming cost V 6 bases and J 5 bases, with 24 bases left between them. CDR1 is ENHRY, CDR2 SYGVKD, per germline. The CDR3 covers 17 residues. As DNA, the CDR3 is TGTGCCATCAGGGGAGGTTCGGATGCGGAGGCGCAAGATACGCAGTATTTT. Translation gives CAIRGGSDAEAQDTQYF.

The chain couples TRBV20-1 to TRBJ2-7; 11 bases are shared with TRBD2. Germline CDR1 and CDR2: DFQATT and SNEGSKA (reference sequence). The CDR3 loop spans 17 amino acids. Germline trimming cut 5 bases from V and 0 bases from J; bases unmatched to any gene: 12. CDR3 DNA sequence: TGCAGTGCTCGGAGACTAGCGGGGTACCCTAGCTCCTACGAGCAGTACTTC. As protein: CSARRLAGYPSSYEQYF.

This chain links TRBV7-9 with TRBJ2-2; D gene uncertain. This CDR3 is built from 11 residues. Germline V gene sequence: CDR1 SEHNR, CDR2 FQNEAQ (reference sequence). V lost 8 bases and J 4 bases, leaving 5 bases between the germline ends. CDR3 nucleotide sequence: TGTGCCAGCGGGTCCACCGGGGAGCTGTTTTTT. It specifies CASGSTGELFF.

The J gene is TRBJ2-7, the V gene TRBV5-8, with D possibly matching TRBD2 (6 bases). Germline values: CDR1 SGHTS, CDR2 YDEGEE. V was shortened by 3 bases and J by 4 bases, with 17 bases between the two germline ends. The CDR3 totals 15 residues. CDR3 DNA: TGTGCCAGCAGCTGGACTCCGGGACTTAATTACGAGCAGTACTTC. Translated, it gives CASSWTPGLNYEQYF.

This clonotype was detected a few times. J is TRBJ2-2 and V is TRBV20-1; TRBD1 matches at 8 bases. V gave up 2 bases and J gave up 8 bases; unmatched junction bases: 13. CDR3 length equals 16 residues. In germline, CDR1 is DFQATT, CDR2 SNEGSKA (reference sequence). The CDR3 protein is CSARRSQGARSGELFF. Here the CDR3 DNA reads TGCAGTGCTAGACGTAGTCAGGGGGCGAGGTCGGGGGAGCTGTTTTTT.

This clonotype was observed a handful of times. This chain uses TRBV12-3 or TRBV12-4 with TRBJ1-1; 12 bases fit TRBD1. This CDR3 has 14 residues. V trimming: 6 bases; J trimming: 5 bases; junction bases outside the gene matches: 4. The CDR3: CASRGTGGHTEAFF. The CDR3 DNA reads as TGTGCCAGCAGGGGGACAGGGGGCCATACTGAAGCTTTCTTT.

The chain is built from TRBV27 and TRBJ2-1; D could derive from TRBD1 or TRBD2 (5 bases each). Germline CDR1 MNHEY, CDR2 SMNVEV (reference sequence). V gave up 0 bases and J gave up 8 bases, with 17 bases separating them. The CDR3 is 16 residues long. CDR3 DNA: TGTGCCAGCAGTTTATCGGGGGATACCCTTCGGGATGAGCAGTTCTTC. Its translation is CASSLSGDTLRDEQFF.

This clonotype has a handful of counts. This chain connects TRBV20-1 to TRBJ2-2, with 7 bases matching TRBD2. This CDR3 contains 13 residues. The germline gives CDR1 DFQATT, CDR2 SNEGSKA (reference sequence). The CDR3 loop reads CGTGLANTGELFF. CDR3 nucleotide sequence: TGCGGGACCGGACTAGCGAACACCGGGGAGCTGTTTTTT.

This clonotype was observed a few times. The CDR3 reads CASSLGRGGSFTTQYF. CDR3 sequence (DNA): TGTGCCAGCAGCTTAGGTCGGGGGGGCTCTTTTACGACCCAGTACTTC. The chain employs TRBV7-8 and TRBJ2-5, with 8 bases lining up with TRBD2. The CDR3 consists of 16 residues. CDR1 and CDR2 (germline): SGHVS, FQNEAQ. V shed 1 base and J 7 bases; nucleotides not matched to a gene: 11.